This TCR beta chain was captured in a study of regulatory dendritic cells for organ transplantation. Study results and caveats: Alloreactive memory CD8+ T cell pools varied considerably between individuals. Mature dendritic cells appeared to drive more memory CD8+ clonal expansion than regulatory ones.

V was clipped by 6 bases and J by 8 bases, with 10 bases between them. Germline V gene lookup returns CDR1 MNHEY and CDR2 SVGAGI. The CDR3 totals 11 residues. A word on this clone: Its antigen is as yet unknown.

The repertoire was sequenced with immunoSEQ multiplex PCR; TCRdb's copy has only in-frame clones and lacks some. The data hold 20,000 to 25,000 clones, with about 79% observed a single time. The rearrangement links TRBV6-5 to TRBJ1-1, with D uncertain. The sample comprised memory CD4+ T cells from blood. Subset noted: CD45RO+ memory T cells. The sequence derives from a human donor in good health. The CDR3 region has the DNA TGTGCCAGCAGCCGGGGAGTCGAAGCTTTCTTT. Translation gives CASSRGVEAFF.